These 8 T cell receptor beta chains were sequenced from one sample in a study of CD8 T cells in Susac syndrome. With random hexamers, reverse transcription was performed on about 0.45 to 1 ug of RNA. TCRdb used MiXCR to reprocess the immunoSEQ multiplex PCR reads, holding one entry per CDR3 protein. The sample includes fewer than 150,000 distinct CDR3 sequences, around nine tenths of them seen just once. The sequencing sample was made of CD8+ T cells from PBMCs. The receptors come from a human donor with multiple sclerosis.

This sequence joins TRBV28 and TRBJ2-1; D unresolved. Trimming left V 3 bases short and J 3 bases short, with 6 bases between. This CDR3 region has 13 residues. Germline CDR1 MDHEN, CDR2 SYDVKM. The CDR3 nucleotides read TGTGCCAGCAGTTTGCACAGCTACAATGAGCAGTTCTTC. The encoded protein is CASSLHSYNEQFF.

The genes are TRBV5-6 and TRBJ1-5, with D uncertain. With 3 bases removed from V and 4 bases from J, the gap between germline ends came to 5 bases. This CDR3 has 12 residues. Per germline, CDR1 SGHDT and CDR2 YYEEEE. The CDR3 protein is CASSWSNQPQHF. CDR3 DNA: TGTGCCAGCAGCTGGAGTAATCAGCCCCAGCATTTT.

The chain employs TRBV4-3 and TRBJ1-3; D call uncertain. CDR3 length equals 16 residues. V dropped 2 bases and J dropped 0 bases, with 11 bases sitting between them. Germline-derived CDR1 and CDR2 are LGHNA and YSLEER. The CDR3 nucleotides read TGCGCCAGCAGCCAAATTCAGGACCTCTCTGGAAACACCATATATTTT. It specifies CASSQIQDLSGNTIYF.

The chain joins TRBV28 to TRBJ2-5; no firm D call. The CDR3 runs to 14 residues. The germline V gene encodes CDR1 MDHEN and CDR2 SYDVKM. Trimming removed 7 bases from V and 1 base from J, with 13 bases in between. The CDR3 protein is CASTGLLIQETQYF. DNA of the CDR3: TGTGCCAGCACCGGCCTTCTGATCCAAGAGACCCAGTACTTC.

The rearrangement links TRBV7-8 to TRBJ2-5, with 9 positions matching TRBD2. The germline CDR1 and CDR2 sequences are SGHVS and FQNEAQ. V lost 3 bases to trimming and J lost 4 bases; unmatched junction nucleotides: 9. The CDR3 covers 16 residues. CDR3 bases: TGTGCCAGCAGCTTCCCTCCGGGACTAGCCGGAGAGACCCAGTACTTC. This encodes CASSFPPGLAGETQYF.

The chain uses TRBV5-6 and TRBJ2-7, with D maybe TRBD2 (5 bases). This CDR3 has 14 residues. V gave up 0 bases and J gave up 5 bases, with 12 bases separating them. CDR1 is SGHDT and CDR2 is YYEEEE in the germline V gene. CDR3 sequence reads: CASSLAGVGHEQYF. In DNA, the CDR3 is TGTGCCAGCAGCTTGGCCGGGGTTGGCCACGAGCAGTACTTC.

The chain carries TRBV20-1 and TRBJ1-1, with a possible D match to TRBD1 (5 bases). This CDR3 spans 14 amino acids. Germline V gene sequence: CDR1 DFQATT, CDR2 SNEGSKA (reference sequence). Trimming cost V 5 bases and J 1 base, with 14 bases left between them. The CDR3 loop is CSAPRDWANTEAFF. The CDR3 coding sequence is TGCAGTGCTCCCCGGGACTGGGCGAACACTGAAGCTTTCTTT.

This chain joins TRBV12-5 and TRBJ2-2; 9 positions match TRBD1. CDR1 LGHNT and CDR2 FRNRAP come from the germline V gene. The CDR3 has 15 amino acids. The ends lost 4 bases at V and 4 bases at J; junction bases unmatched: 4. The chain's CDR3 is CASGWDRVGTGELFF. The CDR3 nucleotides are TGTGCTAGTGGTTGGGACAGGGTCGGCACCGGGGAGCTGTTTTTT. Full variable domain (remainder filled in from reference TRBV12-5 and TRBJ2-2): DARVTQTPRHKVTEMGQEVTMRCQPILGHNTVFWYRQTMMQGLELLAYFRNRAPLDDSGMPKDRFSAEMPDATLATLKIQPSEPRDSAVYFCASGWDRVGTGELFFGEGSRLTVL.